This TCR beta chain was sequenced in a study of sequential checkpoint blockade in melanoma (dated by TCRdb to between 2018 and 2021). About the full investigation: Patients were assigned by 1:1 randomization to either first-line nivolumab followed by ipilimumab (arm A) or ipilimumab followed by nivolumab (arm B). Maintenance nivolumab came after both trial sequences.

In regard to this clone: What this receptor recognizes is not known. Base qualities are not at hand, and no much larger clone is one base apart.

The immunoSEQ Assay was used to immunosequence TCRbeta CDR3 regions from genomic DNA. Prior to high-throughput sequencing, genomic DNA was amplified by bias-controlled multiplex PCR. Per the original workflow: To quantify the absolute abundance of each unique TCRbeta CDR3 region, the sequences were collapsed and filtered. Clonality, defined as 1 minus Pielou's evenness, was calculated using productive rearrangements only. A previously published method was used to identify clones with significantly greater frequencies in on-treatment samples than in baseline samples. The source is immuneACCESS, and TCRdb retained only in-frame sequences with V and J called. Part of the clones is not carried over; for the studies checked, unresolved V genes explain less than half of this, and the remainder is unexplained. V and J calls and clone size come straight from that table; D and trimming were deduced from the DNA. Within this sample are under 20,000 clones, with 83% of them counted one time only. Less than 40% of the sample is in the top ten clones.

Study-wide findings and limitations: The model for predicting response that combines TCR metrics with mutation burden needs to be validated in larger, independent patient cohorts.

The CDR3, from cysteine to phenylalanine, totals 13 residues. Of the read, only the CDR3 DNA is kept; its 39 bases are in frame from base 1. The germline V end is reduced by 5 bases and the J end by 6 bases; junction bases left unmatched: 6. Via the germline V gene (reference sequence), CDR1 is PRHDT and CDR2 FYEKMQ. The treatment or condition label of this sample denotes: randomized to nivolumab then ipilimumab (arm A) or the reverse (arm B). None of the trial patients had been given prior DNA-damaging chemotherapy. On a FACS Aria II flow cytometer, live CD3+CD8+ cells that were negative for CD19 and CD56 were sorted from thawed PBMCs. Samples came from patients with melanoma in CheckMate 064, a randomized, open-label phase II trial of sequential checkpoint blockade. Peripheral blood mononuclear cells were collected by leukapheresis, purified using Ficoll-Paque, and frozen in human serum containing about 11% DMSO. Purity of sorted blood CD3+CD8+ cells was verified at >98% immediately after sorting, followed by DNA extraction.

Specimen: CD8+ T cells sorted from blood (inferred from file names), collected from a patient given nivolumab and ipilimumab in sequence. The TCR comes from a human donor with melanoma. The sequence links TRBV13 to TRBJ2-7; a stretch of 8 junction bases matches TRBD1. This receptor has the CDR3 CASSTDRGGEQYF. The sequenced DNA: TGTGCCAGCAGCACCGACAGGGGTGGCGAGCAGTACTTC. Where the CDR3 stops, the reference TRBV13 and TRBJ2-7 genes take over; the full variable domain is AAGVIQSPRHLIKEKRETATLKCYPIPRHDTVYWYQQGPGQDPQFLISFYEKMQSDKGSIPDRFSAQQFSDYHSELNMSSLELGDSALYFCASSTDRGGEQYFGPGTRLTVT.